This TCR beta chain stems from a study of T cells after yellow fever vaccination. In TCRdb, the 5' RACE reads were re-called with MiXCR into one record per CDR3 protein. The sample records under 350,000 distinct CDR3 sequences, approximately 4% being singletons. The CDR3 has 16 amino acids. Per germline, CDR1 LNHDA and CDR2 SQIVND (reference sequence). V lost 8 bases, J lost 5 bases, and 17 bases stayed unmatched. This clonotype showed up many times. V and J are TRBV19 and TRBJ1-2; 7 bases are a match to TRBD1. This clonotype was obtained from a man aged 18 to 30 who received the YFV17D yellow fever vaccine. The specimen was PBMCs, collected 5 days after the yellow fever booster vaccination. This CDR3 is CASGGNSGQWGYGYTF. The CDR3 DNA is TGTGCCAGTGGGGGCAATTCGGGACAGTGGGGATATGGCTACACCTTC.